This T cell receptor beta chain was identified in a study of blood T cells in healthy people across ages. It was with a sample-barcoded 5' primer and a J-beta primer mix that a second PCR of roughly 7 to 12 cycles was run. TCRdb re-analysed the 5' RACE reads in MiXCR, keeping a single row per CDR3 protein. The table includes some 730,000 distinct CDR3 sequences, around a fifth detected once. V was trimmed by 5 bases and J by 4 bases, leaving 5 bases between them. The CDR3 length is 11 residues. Germline V CDR1 and CDR2: SEHNR, FQNEAQ (reference sequence). This clonotype occurred many times. What it recognizes is unknown. Study observations and caveats: Whereas aged donors had fewer naive CD4+ cells, long-lived donors had more of them and higher diversity. It was not known whether donors were CMV positive (a possible confounder of expanded clonotype changes). Diversity estimates from one million T cells were considered underestimates.

This chain joins TRBV7-9 and TRBJ1-2; D call uncertain. This sequence originates from a man in his 70s in good health. Sequencing input: blood. The DNA for the CDR3 is TGTGCCAGCAGCCCCAGCTATGGCTACACCTTC. Translation: CASSPSYGYTF.